This T cell receptor beta chain was recorded in a study of graft-versus-host responses after intestinal transplantation. About the research overall: Recipients underwent multivisceral, liver-intestinal, or isolated intestinal transplants.

Clones were read by immunoSEQ multiplex PCR, and TCRdb kept only the in-frame ones, dropping some. The repertoire holds some 120,000 clones, with approximately 90% as singletons. Broader study findings: GvH clonotypes were identified within recipient marrow, with a subset emerging first in ileum or blood.

Worth noting for this clone: Its antigen remains unidentified.

The clonotype was recovered from a human donor who received an intestinal transplant. The specimen was unstimulated CD4+ T cells sorted from spleen or lymph node cells, collected before intestinal transplant.

CDR3 sequence: CASSYVSGGRTDTQYF. The DNA of the CDR3 is TGTGCCAGCAGTTACGTGAGCGGGGGGCGCACAGATACGCAGTATTTT. V gene TRBV6-5 combines with J gene TRBJ2-3; 9 nucleotides line up with TRBD2. Looked up from germline, CDR1 is MNHEY and CDR2 is SVGAGI. The length of the CDR3 is 16 residues. Trimming at V came to 2 bases and at J to 1 base, leaving 4 bases not matched to a gene.